This TCR beta chain was captured in a study of metastatic and nonmetastatic thyroid tumors. Across the whole study: Thyroid patients, malignant and benign, had repertoires compared across blood and tumor or nodule tissue. Study observations and caveats: Malignant tumors reportedly showed significantly higher TCR beta diversity than benign nodules in both blood and tumor.

TCRdb re-analyzed the PCR reads through MiXCR. Here the sample spans some 23,000 clones, about 13% being singletons. The germline V gene has CDR1 LNHDA and CDR2 SQIVND (reference sequence). Unmatched junction bases numbered 8, after V lost 0 bases and J lost 4 bases. This CDR3 region has 17 residues. This clone came up many times. Its antigen is unknown. Thyroid surgery was performed in patients who had received no treatment beforehand. V and J are TRBV19 and TRBJ2-3; 9 nucleotides line up with TRBD2. This receptor was obtained from a female donor with papillary thyroid cancer or a benign thyroid nodule (not recorded which). Some clones in this sample may be carry-over from other donors' samples. Specimen: blood. The chain's CDR3 is CASSIDLAGAVADTQYF. CDR3 DNA sequence: TGTGCCAGTAGTATAGATTTAGCGGGAGCAGTGGCAGATACGCAGTATTTT.